Listed here are 19 T cell receptor beta chains from one sample, sequenced in a study of CD8 T cells in Susac syndrome. A quantity of about 0.5 to 1 ug RNA underwent reverse transcription using random hexamers. TCRdb processed the immunoSEQ multiplex PCR reads anew with MiXCR; each CDR3 protein has one entry. Altogether more than 70,000 distinct CDR3 sequences are present, roughly nine tenths being singletons, with the ten largest covering 0.5% to 0.6%. The specimen was CD8+ T cells from PBMCs. All receptors derive from a human donor with multiple sclerosis.

The rearrangement joins TRBV4-1 to TRBJ2-7; TRBD2 agrees at 7 bases. The CDR3 runs 14 residues. The V segment lost 1 base and the J segment 6 bases; nucleotides outside the gene matches: 6. Germline V gene data show CDR1 as MGHRA and CDR2 as YSYEKL. CDR3 nucleotide sequence: TGCGCCAGCAGCCAAGCCTCCCCGGGGGGCGAGCAGTACTTC. Translation: CASSQASPGGEQYF.

This clonotype was observed a single time. The V gene is TRBV5-1, the J gene TRBJ2-1; D is perhaps TRBD2 (6 bases). The V gene lost 3 bases and the J gene lost 3 bases, with 13 bases spanning the gap. CDR1 and CDR2 from the germline V gene are SGHRS and YFSETQ. This CDR3 comprises 15 residues. The CDR3 nucleotides are TGCGCCAGCAGCTACCTTCCGGGGGACTACAATGAGCAGTTCTTC. It is translated as CASSYLPGDYNEQFF. Filled out from reference TRBV5-1 and TRBJ2-1, the complete variable domain reads KAGVTQTPRYLIKTRGQQVTLSCSPISGHRSVSWYQQTPGQGLQFLFEYFSETQRNKGNFPGRFSGRQFSNSRSEMNVSTLELGDSALYLCASSYLPGDYNEQFFGPGTRLTVL.

The chain is built from TRBV6-5 and TRBJ2-1; TRBD2 matches 14 bases. Germline assignment: CDR1 MNHEY and CDR2 SVGAGI. J was trimmed by 7 bases and V by 6 bases; bases with no gene match: 2. CDR3 length equals 14 residues. CDR3 DNA sequence: TGTGCCAGCAGCAGACTAGCGGGAGGGAATGAGCAGTTCTTC. It specifies CASSRLAGGNEQFF.

This chain joins TRBV28 and TRBJ2-7, with a possible D match to TRBD1 (5 bases). Germline lookup yields CDR1 MDHEN and CDR2 SYDVKM. The length of the CDR3 is 15 residues. V gave up 5 bases and J gave up 1 base, with 15 bases separating them. This CDR3 is CASSITGTQSYEQYF. For the CDR3, the DNA is TGTGCCAGCAGTATAACAGGTACCCAGTCCTACGAGCAGTACTTC.

The J gene is TRBJ1-6, the V gene TRBV3-1, with D possibly being TRBD1 (6 bases). V dropped 2 bases and J dropped 13 bases, with 12 bases sitting between them. The CDR3 consists of 13 residues. Germline assignment: CDR1 LGHDT and CDR2 YNNKEL (reference sequence). The CDR3 protein is CASSQPGAEPLHF. The CDR3 DNA is TGTGCCAGCAGCCAACCGGGGGCAGAGCCCCTCCACTTT.

This sequence joins TRBV20-1 and TRBJ2-7; 7 nucleotides line up with TRBD1. The CDR3 covers 18 residues. Germline V gives CDR1 DFQATT, CDR2 SNEGSKA (reference sequence). The V gene end was trimmed by 3 bases and the J gene end by 4 bases; junction bases not matched to a gene: 21. The CDR3 nucleotides are TGCAGTGCTAGGGCCGGGACAGTGCTCTCAGACGGGGCTTACGAGCAGTACTTC. This gives the protein CSARAGTVLSDGAYEQYF.

This sequence joins TRBV28 and TRBJ1-5; no clear D gene. Looked up from germline, CDR1 is MDHEN and CDR2 is SYDVKM. The length of the CDR3 is 13 residues. V was shortened by 2 bases and J by 5 bases, with 7 bases between the two germline ends. Written as DNA, the CDR3 is TGTGCCAGCAGTTTACCTAATTATCAGCCCCAGCATTTT. It translates to CASSLPNYQPQHF.

This clonotype was observed once. J is TRBJ2-6 and V is TRBV9; no definite D call. The CDR3 loop spans 17 amino acids. The germline V gene encodes CDR1 SGDLS and CDR2 YYNGEE. The V end lost 0 bases, the J end lost 0 bases, and 10 bases lay between the germline ends. CDR3 region: CASSVAVRPSGANVLTF. The CDR3 DNA follows: TGTGCCAGCAGCGTAGCTGTGCGGCCCTCTGGGGCCAACGTCCTGACTTTC.

This chain connects TRBV27 to TRBJ2-7; maybe TRBD1 (5 bases). The V end was cut by 3 bases, the J end by 0 bases, with 6 bases between. The CDR3 loop spans 13 amino acids. In germline, CDR1 is MNHEY, CDR2 SMNVEV (reference sequence). CDR3 protein: CASSLTASYEQYF. The CDR3 bases are TGTGCCAGCAGTTTGACAGCCTCCTACGAGCAGTACTTC.

The V gene is TRBV14, the J gene TRBJ2-1; 9 bases line up with TRBD2. Germline V gives CDR1 SGHDN, CDR2 FVKESK. Germline trimming cut 1 base from V and 3 bases from J; bases unmatched to any gene: 10. This CDR3 has 18 residues. In DNA form, the CDR3 reads TGTGCCAGCAGCCAAGTGTATAGCGGGGGAGAACGCTACAATGAGCAGTTCTTC. Its protein is CASSQVYSGGERYNEQFF.

The gene calls are TRBV7-3 and TRBJ1-5; 9 bases fit TRBD1. The germline gives CDR1 SGHTA, CDR2 FQGTGA. This CDR3 is built from 13 residues. V shed 5 bases and J 7 bases; nucleotides not matched to a gene: 3. As DNA, the CDR3 is TGTGCCAGCAGCACGGGACAGGGCCAGCCCCAGCATTTT. It translates to CASSTGQGQPQHF.

J is TRBJ1-5 and V is TRBV28, with TRBD1 identical over 8 bases. The CDR3 length is 15 residues. The germline gives CDR1 MDHEN, CDR2 SYDVKM. V gave up 1 base and J gave up 7 bases; unmatched junction bases: 6. The CDR3, as DNA: TGTGCCAGCAGTTTATACGGACAGGGAGACCAGCCCCAGCATTTT. Translated, it gives CASSLYGQGDQPQHF. The variable domain in full, completed from reference TRBV28 and TRBJ1-5, reads DVKVTQSSRYLVKRTGEKVFLECVQDMDHENMFWYRQDPGLGLRLIYFSYDVKMKEKGDIPEGYSVSREKKERFSLILESASTNQTSMYLCASSLYGQGDQPQHFGDGTRLSIL.

This sequence joins TRBV30 and TRBJ2-7; D is perhaps TRBD2 (5 bases). V was clipped by 0 bases and J by 5 bases, with 14 bases between them. The germline CDR1 and CDR2 sequences are GTSNPN and SVGIG (reference sequence). The CDR3 consists of 14 residues. The CDR3 loop reads CAWSVRLRVNEQYF. DNA of the CDR3: TGTGCCTGGAGTGTACGCTTGAGGGTTAACGAGCAGTACTTC.

In DNA, the CDR3 is TGTGCCAGCACCTGGGGGACTAGCGGGGTTTACGAGCAGTACTTC. Translated, it gives CASTWGTSGVYEQYF. The chain has TRBV28 and TRBJ2-7; 13 bases are a match to TRBD2. The CDR3 spans 15 residues. The germline V gene encodes CDR1 MDHEN and CDR2 SYDVKM. Trimming removed 7 bases from V and 4 bases from J; junction bases left unmatched: 7. The full variable domain, rest sourced from reference TRBV28 and TRBJ2-7, is DVKVTQSSRYLVKRTGEKVFLECVQDMDHENMFWYRQDPGLGLRLIYFSYDVKMKEKGDIPEGYSVSREKKERFSLILESASTNQTSMYLCASTWGTSGVYEQYFGPGTRLTVT.

This clonotype has a single count. The rearrangement joins TRBV12-3 or TRBV12-4 to TRBJ2-5, with D unresolved. The CDR3 extends over 14 amino acids. Deletions cut 2 bases from V and 3 bases from J, with 10 bases between. Written as DNA, the CDR3 is TGTGCCAGCAGTTTAAGGGCGGTAAAAGAGACCCAGTACTTC. It yields the protein CASSLRAVKETQYF.

The genes are TRBV19 and TRBJ1-6; no definite D call. The germline gives CDR1 LNHDA, CDR2 SQIVND (reference sequence). This CDR3 is built from 14 residues. V lost 5 bases to trimming and J lost 9 bases, with 14 bases between them. CDR3 protein: CASSLSRQPSPLHF. Written as DNA, the CDR3 is TGTGCCAGTAGTCTATCCCGGCAGCCTTCACCCCTCCACTTT. Full variable domain (outside the CDR3, taken from reference TRBV19 and TRBJ1-6): DGGITQSPKYLFRKEGQNVTLSCEQNLNHDAMYWYRQDPGQGLRLIYYSQIVNDFQKGDIAEGYSVSREKKESFPLTVTSAQKNPTAFYLCASSLSRQPSPLHFGNGTRLTVT.

This chain connects TRBV24-1 to TRBJ2-2; D might be TRBD2 (6 bases). With 4 bases removed from V and 2 bases from J, the gap between germline ends came to 19 bases. The CDR3 is made up of 18 amino acids. Germline V gene data show CDR1 as KGHDR and CDR2 as SFDVKD. CDR3 residues: CATSDDPWVAENTGELFF. DNA of the CDR3: TGTGCCACCAGTGACGACCCCTGGGTAGCGGAAAACACCGGGGAGCTGTTTTTT.

V gene TRBV4-3 combines with J gene TRBJ1-1; 7 positions agree with TRBD1. This CDR3 comprises 17 residues. V was pared by 0 bases and J by 5 bases, with 12 bases of the junction left unmatched. The germline CDR1 and CDR2 sequences are LGHNA and YSLEER. In DNA, the CDR3 is TGCGCCAGCAGCCAAGAAATCGTGGACAGGTCGAATACTGAAGCTTTCTTT. Translation: CASSQEIVDRSNTEAFF.

The CDR3 DNA follows: TGTGCCAGCAGTTTCGGGACAGGGGGGCGCGAGCAGTTCTTC. Its protein is CASSFGTGGREQFF. The chain uses TRBV28 and TRBJ2-1; the match to TRBD1 covers 11 bases. The CDR3 consists of 14 residues. Germline V gene sequence: CDR1 MDHEN, CDR2 SYDVKM. The junction had 5 bases not matched to a gene; V was cut back by 3 bases and J by 10 bases. The entire variable domain, with the rest obtained from reference TRBV28 and TRBJ2-1, is as follows: DVKVTQSSRYLVKRTGEKVFLECVQDMDHENMFWYRQDPGLGLRLIYFSYDVKMKEKGDIPEGYSVSREKKERFSLILESASTNQTSMYLCASSFGTGGREQFFGPGTRLTVL.